The present TCR beta chain was sequenced within a study of T cell responses to AZD1222 COVID-19 vaccine (TCRdb year 2021). With respect to the entire study: TCR sequencing covered over 230 trial participants: 207 given two doses of AZD1222 and 26 given two doses of MenACWY control vaccine. Trial participants were enrolled by age into 18-55, 56-69 and 70-plus year subgroups, with roughly 150, 30 and 60 TCR-sequenced participants respectively. What the authors observed across the whole study: No day 14 peak-response samples were available, so repertoires were characterized only after the peak T cell response. The whole spike protein was spanned by vaccine-associated CD4 TCRs, and dominant responses were seen in regions 160-218 and 743-854. Reportedly, almost half of the unique spike-specific TCRs recognized epitopes lying outside the regions that are mutated in the B.1.351 and B.1.1.7 variants. Most participants were white British and females outnumbered males, and the authors suggested that clonal diversity may have been underestimated. The 56-69-year group was small, and its depth increase did not reach significance, likely because of low power. Only five or six AZD1222 recipients were SARS-CoV-2 seropositive at baseline, limiting conclusions about previously exposed vaccinees. A significant rise in spike-specific TCR breadth and depth was observed after two AZD1222 doses relative to day 0 and relative to MenACWY recipients.

The junction carries 16 bases between V and J, which are trimmed by 7 bases and 0 bases respectively. The CDR3, cysteine through phenylalanine, is 16 amino acids long. The DNA shown is the 48-base CDR3, in frame from base 1. The germline V gene specifies MNHGY as CDR1 and SAAAGT as CDR2. The CDR3 regions of human TCRbeta chains were subjected to immunosequencing. Concerning the study's data processing: Repertoire TCRs were checked for matches against a reference library of SARS-CoV-2-specific TCRs that had been generated using the MIRA antigen-specificity platform. Breadth meant the fraction of unique TCRs that were SARS-CoV-2-associated, whereas depth meant the fraction of total T cells that were SARS-CoV-2-associated. Using the MIRA data, each spike-specific TCR was mapped to the spike region that the TCR reacts to and placed in a CD4 or CD8 class. Log10-transformed breadth and depth values were compared by one-way ANOVA with Sidak's multiple comparisons tests. TCRdb took over this immuneACCESS table, retaining in-frame rearrangements with V and J assigned. Such tables are incomplete; in checked studies, under half of the missing clones stem from an unresolved V gene, and the remainder is unexplained. V, J and clone size are those of that table, while D and trimming were read from the DNA. For this sample the table gives 100,000 to 150,000 clones, of which 86% were detected only once. The ten largest clones capture around 2.9% of the sample.

Read against the paper, the sample's time point label means: about 28 days (+/-7) after the second vaccine dose. AZD1222 recipients whose second dose came at about 4 weeks and those whose second dose came at about 12 weeks were combined into one group, since spike-specific TCR depth and breadth did not differ between the two schedules. Vaccinee samples were obtained from the UK trials COV001 and COV002, which included a single-blind randomized controlled phase 2/3 trial of AZD1222 (ChAdOx1 nCoV-19) in healthy adults. For TCRbeta chain sequencing, PBMC samples were collected from trial participants at day 0 and at day 28 after the second dose. Comment on this clone: Its antigen specificity is not known. Base quality data are lacking; no much larger clone is found one base away.

The source material was peripheral blood, sampled 28 days after the second AZD1222 dose. The chain employs TRBV6-8 and TRBJ2-1; confidence is insufficient to name the D gene. The clonotype comes from an adult who received the AZD1222 COVID-19 vaccine. The CDR3 sequence is CASKIAHHSSYNEQFF. The DNA sequence is as follows: TGTGCCAGCAAGATAGCACACCACAGCTCCTACAATGAGCAGTTCTTC.